This T cell receptor (beta chain) was identified in a study of response to subunit inactivated influenza vaccine. The CDR3 runs 14 residues. TCRdb analysed the RT-PCR reads with MiXCR anew, one entry per CDR3 protein. The sample holds about 170,000 distinct CDR3 sequences; around 12% are singletons and the top ten take about 29%. These data were also filed under a second study, of T cells expressing NK-cell markers. As that report states: Researchers built TCR beta cDNA using 5'RACE template switching with UMIs. Sorted CD3+CD56-NKG2C+, CD3+CD56+NKG2C+ and CD3+CD56+NKG2C- T cells supplied the TCR beta repertoires. Dominant NKG2C+ clonotypes made up roughly 1.0-7.0% of CD8+ T cells in roughly six donors.

This sequence originates from a middle-aged man who received an inactivated influenza vaccine. This specimen was CD8+ T cells sorted from PBMCs, taken 11 to 12 days after vaccination. This chain connects TRBV21-1 to TRBJ1-2. TRBV21-1 is reported as a pseudogene. CDR3: CASSKFSGHYGYTF. The CDR3 bases are TGTGCCAGCAGCAAATTTTCCGGCCACTATGGCTACACCTTC.